This passage covers 29 T cell receptor beta chains from one sample sequenced in a study of shared clonotypes between healthy human individuals (dated by TCRdb to about 2020). The protocol used for the library was the immunoSEQ multiplex PCR assay. TCRdb holds this immuneACCESS table with in-frame rearrangements only. Some clones are missing; in checked studies, unresolved V genes explain under half, and the rest has no known cause. This sample lists around 440,000 clones; approximately 71% were detected once. The biggest ten clones account for 12% of the sample. Sequencing was carried out using PBMCs. These receptor sequences come from a woman aged 40-49 years in good health. Some clones in this sample may be carry-over from other donors' samples.

CDR3 residues: CASSKGPSRTDYEQYF. CDR3 sequence (DNA): TGTGCCAGCAGCAAAGGTCCTAGCAGGACTGACTACGAGCAGTACTTC. This rearrangement joins TRBV21-1 to TRBJ2-7; whether TRBD2, the table's D call, matches the DNA was not checked. TRBV21-1 is labeled a pseudogene. The CDR3 totals 16 residues.

V gene TRBV20-1 combines with J gene TRBJ2-5; D is uncertain. Matching the DNA end better, TRBJ2-7 makes the J call doubtful. The V gene's germline CDR1 is DFQATT and CDR2 SNEGSKA (reference sequence). The CDR3 is 9 amino acids. CDR3 DNA: TGCACCACTCACAACGAGCAGTACTTC. Protein product: CTTHNEQYF.

The chain couples TRBV6-6 to TRBJ2-2; the D gene is possibly TRBD2 (5 bases). The CDR3 has 15 amino acids. Germline V lookup: CDR1 MNHNY, CDR2 SVGAGI (reference sequence). V lost 5 bases and J 0 bases, leaving 10 bases between the germline ends. This CDR3 is CASSIRTANTGELFF. CDR3 DNA: TGTGCCAGCAGTATCCGGACTGCGAACACCGGGGAGCTGTTTTTT.

This clone was recorded many times. The V gene is TRBV30, the J gene TRBJ2-5; no definite D call. Germline CDR1 is GTSNPN and CDR2 is SVGIG (reference sequence). This CDR3 region has 13 residues. Trimming stripped 0 bases from V and 0 bases from J, with 5 bases between. The CDR3 sequence: CAWSVGNQETQYF. CDR3 nucleotide sequence: TGTGCCTGGAGTGTCGGCAACCAAGAGACCCAGTACTTC.

This clone occurred a few times. The chain couples TRBV7-2 to TRBJ1-5; possibly TRBD1 for D (5 bases). Germline assignment: CDR1 SGHTA and CDR2 FQGNSA. V was trimmed by 5 bases and J by 6 bases, leaving 17 bases between them. CDR3 length: 15 residues. The CDR3 region is CASSPSRQGSQPQHF. The DNA for the CDR3 is TGTGCCAGCAGCCCAAGCCGCCAGGGTAGTCAGCCCCAGCATTTT.

The chain has TRBV6-1 and TRBJ2-7, with D possibly being TRBD2 (5 bases). The CDR3 totals 12 residues. Germline V gene lookup returns CDR1 MNHNS and CDR2 SASEGT. Trimming took off 6 bases at V and 0 bases at J, with 6 bases between the two ends. The CDR3 DNA follows: TGTGCCAGCAGGGAGGACTCCTACGAGCAGTACTTC. Protein sequence: CASREDSYEQYF.

The CDR3 loop reads CASSLVLNTEAFF. The CDR3 coding sequence is TGTGCCAGCAGCTTGGTGCTGAACACTGAAGCTTTCTTT. The rearrangement links TRBV5-8 to TRBJ1-1; D is undetermined. This CDR3 contains 13 residues. Germline assignment: CDR1 SGHTS and CDR2 YDEGEE. V was trimmed by 0 bases and J by 0 bases, leaving 3 bases between them. The whole variable domain, filled in from reference TRBV5-8 and TRBJ1-1, reads EAGVTQSPTHLIKTRGQQATLRCSPISGHTSVYWYQQALGLGLQFLLWYDEGEERNRGNFPPRFSGRQFPNYSSELNVNALELEDSALYLCASSLVLNTEAFFGQGTRLTVV.

The chain couples TRBV7-2 to TRBJ2-3; the D is unclear. The CDR3 consists of 15 residues. V lost 1 base, J lost 1 base, and 9 bases lay in between. Germline values: CDR1 SGHTA, CDR2 FQGNSA. The CDR3 DNA reads as TGTGCCAGCAGCTTAGACGGTGGCGGCACAGATACGCAGTATTTT. Translating gives CASSLDGGGTDTQYF.

This clone turned up a few times. The DNA of the CDR3 is TGCAGCGTTGTACAGAAGTTATCCTACGAGCAGTACTTC. As protein: CSVVQKLSYEQYF. The rearrangement links TRBV29-1 to TRBJ2-7; D gene ambiguous. The germline V and J ends were trimmed by 4 bases and 1 base, with 11 bases remaining between them. Looked up from germline, CDR1 is SQVTM and CDR2 is ANQGSEA. The CDR3 runs 13 residues.

This clone was seen many times. The rearrangement joins TRBV29-1 to TRBJ2-5; perhaps TRBD1 as D (6 bases). The J call may be faulty, since TRBJ2-7 better matches the DNA end. The germline V gene encodes CDR1 SQVTM and CDR2 ANQGSEA. The CDR3 sequence is 13 residues long. Written as DNA, the CDR3 is TGCAGCGCCGTTAAGGACAGCTCCTACGAGCAGTACTTC. Translated: CSAVKDSSYEQYF.

The chain is built from TRBV2 and TRBJ1-3; D is undetermined. With 8 bases removed from V and 7 bases from J, the gap between germline ends came to 9 bases. CDR1 is SNHLY and CDR2 is FYNNEI in the germline V gene. This CDR3 spans 11 amino acids. CDR3 nucleotide sequence: TGTGCCAGCGCCACTCGTAACACCATATATTTT. Amino acid sequence: CASATRNTIYF.

The gene calls are TRBV5-4 and TRBJ2-5, with 8 bases matching TRBD1. The CDR3 totals 14 residues. V was pared by 5 bases and J by 2 bases, with 5 bases of the junction left unmatched. Germline V gene data show CDR1 as SGHNT and CDR2 as YYREEE (reference sequence). CDR3 in amino acids: CASRSRQGQETQYF. DNA for the CDR3: TGTGCCAGCAGATCTAGACAGGGGCAAGAGACCCAGTACTTC.

This clone has ten or more counts. This chain links TRBV2 with TRBJ2-1; TRBD2 agrees at 10 bases. Losses at the gene ends were 2 bases for V and 8 bases for J; bases not matched to a gene: 6. This CDR3 has 15 amino acids. Germline V lookup: CDR1 SNHLY, CDR2 FYNNEI. In nucleotides, the CDR3 is TGTGCCAGCAGTGAATTGGCTAGCGGGAGCGATGAGCAGTTCTTC. It encodes CASSELASGSDEQFF.

The chain joins TRBV19 to TRBJ2-7, with 7 bases matching TRBD1. This CDR3 comprises 15 residues. Germline CDR1 is LNHDA and CDR2 is SQIVND (reference sequence). V was pared by 5 bases and J by 2 bases, with 9 bases of the junction left unmatched. Here the CDR3 reads CASSDAAGGPYEQYF. CDR3 bases: TGTGCCAGTAGTGACGCCGCAGGGGGTCCCTACGAGCAGTACTTC.

The genes are TRBV6-4 and TRBJ2-3; D possibly corresponds to TRBD2 (7 bases). V was shortened by 4 bases and J by 1 base, with 12 bases between the two germline ends. This CDR3 is built from 15 residues. In germline, CDR1 is MRHNA, CDR2 SNTAGT. CDR3: CASSVLGGRTDTQYF. The CDR3 DNA reads as TGTGCCAGCAGTGTACTCGGGGGGCGCACAGATACGCAGTATTTT.

The chain combines TRBV2 with TRBJ2-1, with D possibly being TRBD2 (6 bases). The V and J ends lost 8 bases and 7 bases respectively, with 21 bases between them. Germline V gives CDR1 SNHLY, CDR2 FYNNEI. The CDR3 has 15 residues. The CDR3: CASGMGGGITNEQFF. CDR3 DNA: TGTGCCAGCGGTATGGGGGGAGGAATTACGAATGAGCAGTTCTTC.

The chain combines TRBV5-1 with TRBJ2-1, with TRBD2 matching over 9 bases. There are 15 residues in the CDR3. Germline-derived CDR1 and CDR2 are SGHRS and YFSETQ. The V and J ends lost 4 bases and 9 bases, in that order; junction bases with no gene match: 11. The CDR3 nucleotides are TGCGCCAGCAGCCTGGATAGGCGGGAGGGCGGTGAGCAGTTCTTC. As protein: CASSLDRREGGEQFF.

This clone was detected only a few times. The chain carries TRBV18 and TRBJ2-3; TRBD2 might be the D (6 bases). V lost 2 bases and J 2 bases, leaving 17 bases between the germline ends. The CDR3 has 17 amino acids. Germline V gene sequence: CDR1 KGHSH, CDR2 LQKENI. The CDR3 reads CASSPTRAGTNTDTQYF. Here the CDR3 DNA reads TGTGCCAGCTCACCAACACGAGCGGGCACTAACACAGATACGCAGTATTTT.

The chain combines TRBV2 with TRBJ2-1, with 11 bases matching TRBD2. Trimming at V came to 6 bases and at J to 4 bases, leaving 11 bases not matched to a gene. This CDR3 spans 17 amino acids. The germline gives CDR1 SNHLY, CDR2 FYNNEI. The CDR3 DNA sequence: TGTGCCAGCAGCGCCCTATTACTAGCGGGGGCATACAATGAGCAGTTCTTC. It is translated as CASSALLLAGAYNEQFF.

Concerning this clone: This CDR3 is also generated by other DNA sequences in the sample. This chain uses TRBV7-8 with TRBJ2-1; no reliable D call. Germline CDR1 SGHVS, CDR2 FQNEAQ. This CDR3 contains 14 residues. The ends were cut back, 5 bases at V and 4 bases at J, with 12 bases in the middle. DNA for the CDR3: TGTGCCAGCAGCCAAGAGGCCTCATACAATGAGCAGTTCTTC. This translates into CASSQEASYNEQFF.

This chain links TRBV6-5 with TRBJ1-1; D unresolved. CDR1 is MNHEY, CDR2 SVGAGI, per germline. The CDR3 runs 16 residues. V lost 2 bases and J 8 bases, leaving 21 bases between the germline ends. The DNA for the CDR3 is TGTGCCAGCAGTTACGATGGCGGAGCCCGATTGGGGGAAGCTTTCTTT. Its protein product is CASSYDGGARLGEAFF.

The chain recombines TRBV7-3 with TRBJ2-2; D might be TRBD1 (6 bases). The V end was cut by 5 bases, the J end by 8 bases, with 12 bases between. The germline V gene encodes CDR1 SGHTA and CDR2 FQGTGA. The CDR3 totals 13 residues. The CDR3 bases are TGTGCCAGCAGCACGGACAGTACGGGGGAGCTGTTTTTT. Amino acids: CASSTDSTGELFF.

This rearrangement joins TRBV6-4 to TRBJ2-7; 8 bases fit TRBD2. J lost 3 bases, V lost 6 bases, and 7 bases had no gene match. Germline V gives CDR1 MRHNA, CDR2 SNTAGT. This CDR3 is built from 14 residues. The CDR3 region is CASSLTSESYEQYF. In nucleotides, the CDR3 is TGTGCCAGCAGCTTGACTAGCGAGAGCTACGAGCAGTACTTC.

As to this clone: A single base is all that separates this from a far larger clone, so a read error is likely. V is TRBV4-1 and J is TRBJ2-3; possible D gene TRBD1, 5 bases. V was clipped by 4 bases and J by 8 bases, with 10 bases between them. The germline gives CDR1 MGHRA, CDR2 YSYEKL. CDR3 size: 12 residues. This CDR3 reads CASSRTGGTQYF. DNA for the CDR3: TGCGCCAGCAGCCGAACAGGCGGTACGCAGTATTTT.

The gene calls are TRBV19 and TRBJ2-3; TRBD2 matches at 9 bases. CDR3 length: 18 residues. Per the germline V gene, CDR1 is LNHDA and CDR2 is SQIVND (reference sequence). Trimming took 5 bases from V and 2 from J; bases not matched to a gene: 14. CDR3 sequence reads: CASSLRPGTSSATDTQYF. CDR3 coding DNA: TGTGCCAGTAGTCTACGTCCAGGGACTAGCTCTGCCACAGATACGCAGTATTTT.

The J gene is TRBJ2-6, the V gene TRBV10-2; D may match TRBD1 or TRBD2 (5 bases each). V shed 1 base and J shed 5 bases, with 15 bases lying between them. Germline CDR1 reads WSHSY; CDR2 reads SAAADI. The CDR3 is 17 amino acids. Here the CDR3 DNA reads TGCGCCAGCAGTGAGTTGCTGGATGGGGGTTGGGCCAACGTCCTGACTTTC. Residues: CASSELLDGGWANVLTF.

A note on this clone: This likely came from a read error, as a far larger clone is one base away. This sample also contains other DNA sequences that code for the same CDR3. CDR3: CASSWGGQGLGYTF. CDR3 bases: TGTGCCAGTAGCTGGGGCGGACAGGGACTTGGCTACACCTTC. This chain uses TRBV19 with TRBJ1-2; TRBD1 agrees at 8 bases. V lost 6 bases, J lost 7 bases, and 10 bases stayed unmatched. This CDR3 contains 14 residues. CDR1 is LNHDA, CDR2 SQIVND, per germline (reference sequence).

CDR3 residues: CASGWTSGRYEQYF. The CDR3 coding sequence is TGTGCCAGCGGATGGACTAGCGGGAGGTACGAGCAGTACTTC. This chain connects TRBV6-1 to TRBJ2-7; TRBD2 matches at 14 bases. V gave up 8 bases and J gave up 4 bases; unmatched junction bases: 4. Germline-derived CDR1 and CDR2 are MNHNS and SASEGT. The CDR3 is 14 residues long.

The genes are TRBV18 and TRBJ2-1; 7 positions match TRBD1. The junction had 8 bases not matched to a gene; V was cut back by 3 bases and J by 9 bases. Germline V gene data show CDR1 as KGHSH and CDR2 as LQKENI. The CDR3 runs 14 residues. The CDR3 spells CASSPETGYGEQFF. CDR3 nucleotide sequence: TGTGCCAGCTCACCGGAGACAGGGTATGGTGAGCAGTTCTTC. Based on the CDR3 plus reference TRBV18 and TRBJ2-1, the full variable domain is NAGVMQNPRHLVRRRGQEARLRCSPMKGHSHVYWYRQLPEEGLKFMVYLQKENIIDESGMPKERFSAEFPKEGPSILRIQQVVRGDSAAYFCASSPETGYGEQFFGPGTRLTVL.